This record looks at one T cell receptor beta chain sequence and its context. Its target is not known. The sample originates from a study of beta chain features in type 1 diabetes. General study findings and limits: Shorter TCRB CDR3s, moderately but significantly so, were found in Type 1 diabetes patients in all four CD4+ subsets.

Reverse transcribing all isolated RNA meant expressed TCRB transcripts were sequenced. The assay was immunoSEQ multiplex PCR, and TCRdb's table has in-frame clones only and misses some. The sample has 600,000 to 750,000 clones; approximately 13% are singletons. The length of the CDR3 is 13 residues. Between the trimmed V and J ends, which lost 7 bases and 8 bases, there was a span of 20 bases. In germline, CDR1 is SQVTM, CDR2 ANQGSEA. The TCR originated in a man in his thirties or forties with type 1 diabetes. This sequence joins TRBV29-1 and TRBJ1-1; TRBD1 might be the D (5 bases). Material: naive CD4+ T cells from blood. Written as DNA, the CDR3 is TGCAGCGCCACGTGGGCAGGGCCTAGGGAAGCTTTCTTT. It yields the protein CSATWAGPREAFF.